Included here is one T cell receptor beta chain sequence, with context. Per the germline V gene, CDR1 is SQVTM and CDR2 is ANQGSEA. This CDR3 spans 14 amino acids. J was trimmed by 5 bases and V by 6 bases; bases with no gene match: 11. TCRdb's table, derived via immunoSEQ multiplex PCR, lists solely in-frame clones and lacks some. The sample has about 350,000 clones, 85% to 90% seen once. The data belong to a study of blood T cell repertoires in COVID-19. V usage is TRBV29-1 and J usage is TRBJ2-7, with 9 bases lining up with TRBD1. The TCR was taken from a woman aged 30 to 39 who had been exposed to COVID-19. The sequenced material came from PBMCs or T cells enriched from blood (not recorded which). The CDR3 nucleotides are TGCAGCGTAACTCGCCGGGACAGGGTTAACGAGCAGTACTTC. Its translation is CSVTRRDRVNEQYF.